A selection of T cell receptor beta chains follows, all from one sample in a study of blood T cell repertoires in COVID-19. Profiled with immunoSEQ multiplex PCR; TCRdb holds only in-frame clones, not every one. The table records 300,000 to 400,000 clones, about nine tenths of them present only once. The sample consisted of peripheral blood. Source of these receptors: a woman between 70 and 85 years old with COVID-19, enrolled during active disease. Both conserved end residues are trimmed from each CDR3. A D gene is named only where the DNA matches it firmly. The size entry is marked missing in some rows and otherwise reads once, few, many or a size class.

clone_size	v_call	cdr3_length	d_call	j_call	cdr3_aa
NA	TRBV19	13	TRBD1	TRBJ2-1	ASSRPGQGYNEQF
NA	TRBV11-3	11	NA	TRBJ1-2	ASSLDSGYGYT
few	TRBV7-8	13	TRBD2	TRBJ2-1	ASSPGLASYNEQF
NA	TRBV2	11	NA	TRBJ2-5	ASRAGIQETQY
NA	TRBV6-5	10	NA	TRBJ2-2	ASSRDTGELF
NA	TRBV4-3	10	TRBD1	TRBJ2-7	ASGSTGHEQY
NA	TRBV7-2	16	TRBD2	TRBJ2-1	ASSFKGASGGYYNEQF
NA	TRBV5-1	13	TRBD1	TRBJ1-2	ASSLGKGGRDGYT
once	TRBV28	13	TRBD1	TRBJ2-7	ASSPSDRAGYEQY
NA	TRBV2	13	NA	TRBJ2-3	ASSENAGALSAQY
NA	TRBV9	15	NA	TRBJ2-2	ASSVESRLAWTGELF